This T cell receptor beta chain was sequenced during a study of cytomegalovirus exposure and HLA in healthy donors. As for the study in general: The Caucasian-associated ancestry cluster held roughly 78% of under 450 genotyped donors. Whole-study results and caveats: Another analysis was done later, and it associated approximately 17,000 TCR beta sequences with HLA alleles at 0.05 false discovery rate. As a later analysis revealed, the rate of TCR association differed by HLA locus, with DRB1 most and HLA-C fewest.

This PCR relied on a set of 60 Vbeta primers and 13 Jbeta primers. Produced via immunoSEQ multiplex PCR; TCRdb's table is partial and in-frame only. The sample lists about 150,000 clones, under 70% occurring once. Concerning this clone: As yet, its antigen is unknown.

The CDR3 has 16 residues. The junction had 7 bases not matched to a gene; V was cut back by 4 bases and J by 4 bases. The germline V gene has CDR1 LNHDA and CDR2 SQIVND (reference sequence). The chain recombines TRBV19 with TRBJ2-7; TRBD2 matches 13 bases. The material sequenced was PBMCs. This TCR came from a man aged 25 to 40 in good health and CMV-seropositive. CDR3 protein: CASSTAGLAGSYEQYF. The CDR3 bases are TGTGCCAGTAGTACGGCGGGACTAGCGGGATCGTACGAGCAGTACTTC.